This is a list of T cell receptor beta chains from one sample in a study of cytotoxic CD8 clonotypes in ibrutinib-treated CLL. Only in-frame clones appear in the TCRdb table, and some are missing; sequencing was by immunoSEQ multiplex PCR. The sample lists more than 200,000 clones; more than 75% were seen once. Sequencing used PBMCs, obtained after 12 months of ibrutinib treatment. These receptor sequences come from a human donor with chronic lymphocytic leukemia. Both conserved end residues are trimmed from each CDR3.

j_call v_call cdr3_aa
TRBJ1-5 TRBV27 ASSEVGGYNSNQPQH
TRBJ2-1 TRBV6-9 ASSRKGLADRFPFNEQF
TRBJ1-1 TRBV6-6 ASSTSRGEAF
TRBJ2-7 TRBV15 ATSQNRFYEQY
TRBJ2-6 TRBV9 ASSFGLAGASGANVLT
TRBJ2-2 TRBV19 ASTRGLSTGELF
TRBJ2-2 TRBV13 ASSSLSSGGNTGELF
TRBJ2-3 TRBV4-2 ASSQAGGGGISSTDTQY
TRBJ2-7 TRBV28 ASSLYSYEQY
TRBJ1-1 TRBV5-1 ASSLSLDRKNTEAF
TRBJ2-3 TRBV2 ASVGPITDTQY
TRBJ1-2 TRBV6-1 ASSEDTGGAYGYT
TRBJ2-7 TRBV11-2 ASSQVGVRQY
TRBJ2-1 TRBV11-2 ASSPRLAEIYNEQF
TRBJ2-7 TRBV6-5 ASSFNSFEQY
TRBJ2-5 TRBV7-6 ASSQGQGRETQY
TRBJ2-7 TRBV27 ASSFGGAESYEQY
TRBJ1-1 TRBV5-5 ASSQRNTEAF
TRBJ2-2 TRBV5-4 ASSLEGQGAITGELF
TRBJ2-7 TRBV6-4 ASSSGLAGQGPSSYEQY
TRBJ2-7 TRBV11-2 ASNPGGTSLGEQY
TRBJ1-1 TRBV19 ASSVGTASNTEAF
TRBJ2-1 TRBV6-4 ASSDGTSGNNEQF
TRBJ2-3 TRBV28 ASSPGGQGEGTQY
TRBJ1-2 TRBV14 ASSLPGYHGYT
TRBJ2-7 TRBV5-4 ASSSGLSPYEQY
TRBJ2-7 TRBV6-5 ATQRDRGLGYEQY
TRBJ2-2 TRBV21-1 ASSKTGSGELF
TRBJ2-2 TRBV5-6 ASSFPGELF
TRBJ2-1 TRBV5-1 ASSLDGLADNEQF
TRBJ1-2 TRBV7-2 ASSQDRDYGYT
TRBJ1-5 TRBV4-1 ASSLSGTDNQPQH
TRBJ1-2 TRBV5-1 ASSLEASSYYGYT
TRBJ2-5 TRBV6-4 ASSPRISGRARETQY
TRBJ2-7 TRBV18 ASSHPGLAGEGVPYEQY
TRBJ1-6 TRBV4-1 ASSQEEPRGGVSPLH
TRBJ2-3 TRBV9 ASSPGGSGGSLASTDTQY
TRBJ2-7 TRBV27 ASTPGTGGHEQY
TRBJ1-5 TRBV7-9 ASSSSPSNQPQH
TRBJ2-7 TRBV5-4 ASSLELGARNEQY
TRBJ1-4 TRBV7-9 ASSLAGTGTATNEKLF
TRBJ2-1 TRBV5-1 ASSRKTTTGNTYNEQF